This T cell receptor beta chain was identified in a study of immune cell composition in non-small cell lung cancer. On the study more broadly: Lung adenocarcinoma or squamous carcinoma made up most tumours. Whole-study findings and limits: In adenocarcinoma, maximal tumour-associated clone frequency tracked TIL tumour reactivity. No significant correlation existed between pack-years smoked and tumour clonality.

Assay: immunoSEQ multiplex PCR; the TCRdb copy retains only in-frame clones and omits some. The sample shows about 5,900 clones, 70% to 90% of them seen only once. The CDR3 totals 13 residues. The junction had 6 bases not matched to a gene; V was cut back by 10 bases and J by 4 bases. Germline V lookup: CDR1 ENHRY, CDR2 SYGVKD. Normal lung was taken at the farthest possible site, at least 3 cm from tumour. A note on this clone: Its antigen is as yet unknown.

This rearrangement joins TRBV10-3 to TRBJ1-3; TRBD1 matches 8 bases. The receptor's source is a human donor with non-small cell lung cancer. Source material: non-adjacent lung tissue. This chain's CDR3 is CASMTGEGNTIYF. The CDR3 DNA reads TGTGCCAGTATGACAGGGGAAGGAAACACCATATATTTT.